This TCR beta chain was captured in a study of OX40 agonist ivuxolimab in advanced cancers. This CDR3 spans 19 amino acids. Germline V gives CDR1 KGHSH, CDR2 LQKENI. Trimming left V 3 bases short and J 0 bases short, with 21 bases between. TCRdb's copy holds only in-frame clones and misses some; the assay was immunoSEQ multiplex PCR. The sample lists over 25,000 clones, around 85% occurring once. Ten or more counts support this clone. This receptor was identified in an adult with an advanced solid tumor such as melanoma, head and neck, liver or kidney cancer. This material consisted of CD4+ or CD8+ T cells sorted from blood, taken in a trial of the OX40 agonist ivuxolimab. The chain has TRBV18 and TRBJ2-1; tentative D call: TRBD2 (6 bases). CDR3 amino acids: CASSPDERTIPSSYNEQFF. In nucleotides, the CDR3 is TGTGCCAGCTCACCCGACGAAAGGACTATTCCTAGCTCCTACAATGAGCAGTTCTTC.